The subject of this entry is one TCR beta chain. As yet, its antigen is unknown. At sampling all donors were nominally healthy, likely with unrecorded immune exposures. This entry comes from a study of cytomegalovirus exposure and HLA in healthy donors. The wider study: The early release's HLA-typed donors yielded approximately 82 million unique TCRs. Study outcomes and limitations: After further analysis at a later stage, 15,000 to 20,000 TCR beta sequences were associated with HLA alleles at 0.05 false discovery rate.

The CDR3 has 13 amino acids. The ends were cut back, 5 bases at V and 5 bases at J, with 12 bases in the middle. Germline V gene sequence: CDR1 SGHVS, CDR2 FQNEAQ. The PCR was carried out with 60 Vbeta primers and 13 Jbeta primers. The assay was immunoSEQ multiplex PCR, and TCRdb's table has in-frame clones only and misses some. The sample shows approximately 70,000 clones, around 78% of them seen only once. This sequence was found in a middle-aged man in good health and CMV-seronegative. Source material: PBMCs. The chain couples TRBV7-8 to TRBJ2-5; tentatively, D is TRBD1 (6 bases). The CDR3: CASSNGQLETQYF. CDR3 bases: TGTGCCAGCAGCAATGGACAGTTGGAGACCCAGTACTTC.